This T cell receptor (beta chain) came from a study of T-cell memory formation after mild COVID-19. Regarding the study as a whole: Nothing showed for sure that second-wave clones peaking on day 37 were SARS-CoV-2 specific.

This CDR3 region has 15 residues. CDR1 is DFQATT and CDR2 is SNEGSKA in the germline V gene (reference sequence). V lost 0 bases to trimming and J lost 2 bases, with 14 bases between them. This clonotype was detected only a few times. Its cognate antigen is unknown. Constant-segment primers and 5'RACE yielded cDNA libraries for TCR alpha and TCR beta, each carrying sample barcodes and UMIs. MiXCR, applied by TCRdb to the 5' RACE reads, yields one record per CDR3 protein. The sample has 250,000 to 350,000 distinct CDR3 sequences, 19% seen once. Material: PBMCs or a T cell subset sorted from them (not recorded which). The V gene is TRBV20-1, the J gene TRBJ2-7, with D perhaps matching TRBD1 (5 bases). The clonotype originates from a man in his late teens or twenties who had mild COVID-19 (a few samples of this study predate the infection). Cell type and time point are not known. DNA of the CDR3: TGCAGTGCTAGAGATAGACAGTTACACACCTACGAGCAGTACTTC. Its translation: CSARDRQLHTYEQYF.